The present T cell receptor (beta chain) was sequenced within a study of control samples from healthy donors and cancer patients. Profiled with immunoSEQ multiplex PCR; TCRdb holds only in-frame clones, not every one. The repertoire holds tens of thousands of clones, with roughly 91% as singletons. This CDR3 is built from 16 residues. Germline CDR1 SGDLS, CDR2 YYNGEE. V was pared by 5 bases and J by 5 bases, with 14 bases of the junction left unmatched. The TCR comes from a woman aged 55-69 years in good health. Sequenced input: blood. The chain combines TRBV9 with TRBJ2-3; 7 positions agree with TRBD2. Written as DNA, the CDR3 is TGTGCCAGCAGACCACTTCTGGGAGGGCGGGGAGATACGCAGTATTTT. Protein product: CASRPLLGGRGDTQYF.